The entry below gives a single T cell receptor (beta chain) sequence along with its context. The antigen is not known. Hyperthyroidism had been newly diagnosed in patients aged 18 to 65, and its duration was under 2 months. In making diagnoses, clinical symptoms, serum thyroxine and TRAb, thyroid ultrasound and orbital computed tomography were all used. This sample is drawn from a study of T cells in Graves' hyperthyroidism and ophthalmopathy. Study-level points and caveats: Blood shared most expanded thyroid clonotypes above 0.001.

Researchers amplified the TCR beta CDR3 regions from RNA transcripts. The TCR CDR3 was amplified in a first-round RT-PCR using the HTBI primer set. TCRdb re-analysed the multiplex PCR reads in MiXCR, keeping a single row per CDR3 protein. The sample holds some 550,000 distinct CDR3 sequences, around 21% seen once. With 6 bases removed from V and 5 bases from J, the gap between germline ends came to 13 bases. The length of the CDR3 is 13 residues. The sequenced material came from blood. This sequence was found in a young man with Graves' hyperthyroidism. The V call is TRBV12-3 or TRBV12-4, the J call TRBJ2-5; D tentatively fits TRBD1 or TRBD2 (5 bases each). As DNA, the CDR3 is TGTGCCAGCAGCCGGGACCAGCGGGAGACCCAGTACTTC. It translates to CASSRDQRETQYF.